This T cell receptor beta chain appears in the sequencing data of a study of blood T cell repertoires in COVID-19. Study information: The cDNA or gDNA used as material had been derived from T cells, B-cell-depleted T cells, or PBMCs.

In the original processing: Estimation of nucleated cell counts was performed using reference gene primer amplification. The assay was immunoSEQ multiplex PCR, and TCRdb's table has in-frame clones only and misses some. V, J and clone size are taken as reported in that table, and D and trimming were inferred from the DNA itself. The sample has about 63,000 clones; roughly 76% are singletons. The CDR3 runs 14 residues. CDR1 MDHEN and CDR2 SYDVKM come from the germline V gene. V was shortened by 6 bases and J by 6 bases, with 18 bases between the two germline ends. The TCR was taken from a woman over 75 with acute or convalescent COVID-19. The sample taken for sequencing was peripheral blood. The chain uses TRBV28 and TRBJ2-7; the D is unclear. Here the CDR3 reads CASSQRISKPEQYF. CDR3 sequence (DNA): TGTGCCAGCAGCCAACGAATTTCTAAACCCGAGCAGTACTTC.